These T cell receptor beta chains were read from a single sample in a study of blood T cell repertoires in COVID-19. Repertoires were generated with immunoSEQ multiplex PCR, while TCRdb's copy carries only in-frame clones and drops some. The sample consists of about 280,000 clones, 87% of them appearing once. The sequencing input was PBMCs or T cells enriched from blood (not recorded which). Every receptor here comes from a woman aged 40 to 55 who had recovered from COVID-19. Both conserved end residues are part of each CDR3. The size field is filled for only some rows; it gives once, few, many or a size class.

clone size	V gene	J gene	CDR3 protein
-	TRBV10-2	TRBJ2-1	CASSDLAGVGYNEQFF
few	TRBV4-3	TRBJ2-5	CASSKGGPQETQYF
-	TRBV11-1	TRBJ2-1	CASRTGQGGNEQFF
-	TRBV18	TRBJ2-3	CASSPASGGPNTQYF
-	TRBV18	TRBJ1-2	CASSPPRRTNYGYTF
-	TRBV30	TRBJ1-5	CAWSIQGDQPQHF
-	TRBV5-8	TRBJ1-4	CASSLVAGLKLFF
-	TRBV27	TRBJ2-7	CASSLSQGVTYEQYF
-	TRBV5-6	TRBJ2-3	CATRLRGARITDTQYF
-	TRBV18	TRBJ1-4	CASSRWDSPQMEEKLFF
-	TRBV30	TRBJ2-1	CAWARMAGDEQFF
-	TRBV21-1	TRBJ2-4	CASSRAGLAGEAKNIQYF
-	TRBV12-3/TRBV12-4	TRBJ1-5	CASRGPGQPQHF
-	TRBV3-1/TRBV3-2	TRBJ2-7	CASSQEQRAYEQYF
-	TRBV21-1	TRBJ1-6	CASSKEETGTSGHSPLHF
-	TRBV6-2/TRBV6-3	TRBJ2-3	CASSYGRTGASDTQYF
once	TRBV7-3	TRBJ2-1	CASSWRDSLNEQFF
-	TRBV6-5	TRBJ2-2	CASRSGGGSAGELFF
-	TRBV5-8	TRBJ2-5	CASSLGLYQETQYF
-	TRBV6-6	TRBJ1-1	CASRDRDRGRGTEAFF
-	TRBV30	TRBJ2-7	CAWSTGTYEQYF
-	TRBV6-5	TRBJ1-1	CASSGGDRPNTEAFF